This T cell receptor beta chain derives from a study of long-term antiretroviral therapy in people with HIV. Overall study findings and caveats: HIV repertoires showed narrower CDR3 length ranges than controls.

With respect to this clone: Its antigen is not identified.

At least one PBMC sample before ART and at least two after were required. Treatment of all HIV participants took place in the United States. This CDR3 spans 14 amino acids. Sequencing used immunoSEQ v3.0 at survey level. Sequencing was designed to cover about 40,000-55,000 T-cell genomes in each sample. The protocol was immunoSEQ multiplex PCR, while the TCRdb copy is restricted to in-frame clones and leaves out a portion. This sample yields more than 20,000 clones, of which 86% are seen a single time; 4.5% to 5.5% belongs to the top ten. This material consisted of unsorted PBMCs, taken roughly 2.7 years after starting antiretroviral therapy. The gene calls are TRBV21-1 and TRBJ1-5; no DNA check was done on the table's D call, TRBD1. TRBV21-1 is noted as a pseudogene. The sequence derives from a man in his forties or fifties with HIV. CDR3: CASSKGTTWQPQHF. The CDR3 coding sequence is TGTGCCAGCAGCAAGGGGACAACCTGGCAGCCCCAGCATTTT.